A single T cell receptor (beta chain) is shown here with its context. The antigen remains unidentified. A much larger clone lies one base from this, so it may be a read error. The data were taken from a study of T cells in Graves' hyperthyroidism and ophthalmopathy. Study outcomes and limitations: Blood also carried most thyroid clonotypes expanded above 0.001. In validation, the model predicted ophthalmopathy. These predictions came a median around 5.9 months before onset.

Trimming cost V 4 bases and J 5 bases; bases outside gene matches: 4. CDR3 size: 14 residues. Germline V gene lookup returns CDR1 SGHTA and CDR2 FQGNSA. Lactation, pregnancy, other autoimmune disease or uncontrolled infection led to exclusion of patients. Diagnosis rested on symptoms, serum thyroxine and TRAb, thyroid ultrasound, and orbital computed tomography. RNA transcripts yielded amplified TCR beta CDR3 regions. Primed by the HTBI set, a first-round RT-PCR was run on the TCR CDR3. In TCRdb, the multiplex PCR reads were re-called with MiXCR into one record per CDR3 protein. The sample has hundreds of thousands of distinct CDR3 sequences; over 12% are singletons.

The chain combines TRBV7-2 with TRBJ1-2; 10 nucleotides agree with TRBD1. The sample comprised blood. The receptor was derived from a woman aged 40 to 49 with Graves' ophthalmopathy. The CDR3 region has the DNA TGTGCCAGCAGCTACCGGGACAGGGGTTATGGCTACACCTTC. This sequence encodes CASSYRDRGYGYTF. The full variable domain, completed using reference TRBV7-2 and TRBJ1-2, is GAGVSQSPSNKVTEKGKDVELRCDPISGHTALYWYRQSLGQGLEFLIYFQGNSAPDKSGLPSDRFSAERTGGSVSTLTIQRTQQEDSAVYLCASSYRDRGYGYTFGSGTRLTVV.